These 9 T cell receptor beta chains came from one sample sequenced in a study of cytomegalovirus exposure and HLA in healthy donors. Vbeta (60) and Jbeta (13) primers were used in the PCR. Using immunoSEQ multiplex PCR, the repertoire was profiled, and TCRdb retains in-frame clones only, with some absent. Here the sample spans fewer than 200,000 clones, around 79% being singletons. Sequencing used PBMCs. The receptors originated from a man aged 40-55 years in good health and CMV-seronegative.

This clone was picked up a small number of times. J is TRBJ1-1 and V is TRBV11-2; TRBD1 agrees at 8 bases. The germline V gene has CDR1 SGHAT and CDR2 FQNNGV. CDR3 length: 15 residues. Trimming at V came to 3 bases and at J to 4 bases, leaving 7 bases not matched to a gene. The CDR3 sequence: CASSLVRGRGTEAFF. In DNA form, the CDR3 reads TGTGCCAGCAGCTTGGTCAGGGGGCGAGGCACTGAAGCTTTCTTT.

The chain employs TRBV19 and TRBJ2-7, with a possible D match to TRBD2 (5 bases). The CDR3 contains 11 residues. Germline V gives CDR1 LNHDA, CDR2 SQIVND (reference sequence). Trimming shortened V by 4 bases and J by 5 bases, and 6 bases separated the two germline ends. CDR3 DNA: TGTGCCAGTAGTACCGGGGACGAGCAGTACTTC. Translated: CASSTGDEQYF.

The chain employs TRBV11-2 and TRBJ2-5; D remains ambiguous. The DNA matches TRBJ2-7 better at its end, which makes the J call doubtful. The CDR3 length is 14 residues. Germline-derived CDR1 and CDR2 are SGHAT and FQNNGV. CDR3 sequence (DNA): TGTGCCAGCAGCGTAACGGCGGATTCCTACGAGCAGTACTTC. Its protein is CASSVTADSYEQYF.

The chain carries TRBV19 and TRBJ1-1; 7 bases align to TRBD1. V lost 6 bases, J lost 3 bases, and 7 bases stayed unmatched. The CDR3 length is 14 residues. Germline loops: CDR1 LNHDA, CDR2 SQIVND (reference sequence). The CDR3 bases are TGTGCCAGTAGGCTGACAGGGATGGACACTGAAGCTTTCTTT. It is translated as CASRLTGMDTEAFF.

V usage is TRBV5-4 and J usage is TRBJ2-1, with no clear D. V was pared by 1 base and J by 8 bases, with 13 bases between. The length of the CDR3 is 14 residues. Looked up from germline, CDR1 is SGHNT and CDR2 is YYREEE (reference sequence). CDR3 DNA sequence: TGTGCCAGCAGCTTGCCCCAGGTACCCGATGAGCAGTTCTTC. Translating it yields CASSLPQVPDEQFF.

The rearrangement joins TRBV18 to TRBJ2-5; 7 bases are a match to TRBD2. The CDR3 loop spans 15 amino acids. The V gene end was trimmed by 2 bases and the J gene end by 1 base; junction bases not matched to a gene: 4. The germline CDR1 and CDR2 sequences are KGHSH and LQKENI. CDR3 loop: CASSPYREAQETQYF. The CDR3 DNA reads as TGTGCCAGCTCACCATATCGGGAGGCCCAAGAGACCCAGTACTTC. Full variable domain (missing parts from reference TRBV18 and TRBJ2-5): NAGVMQNPRHLVRRRGQEARLRCSPMKGHSHVYWYRQLPEEGLKFMVYLQKENIIDESGMPKERFSAEFPKEGPSILRIQQVVRGDSAAYFCASSPYREAQETQYFGPGTRLLVL.

This chain's CDR3 is CASSPSGTGGDQAFF. In DNA, the CDR3 is TGTGCCAGCAGCCCAAGCGGGACAGGGGGCGACCAAGCTTTCTTT. The chain combines TRBV11-2 with TRBJ1-1; TRBD1 matches 12 bases. With 5 bases clipped from V and 9 bases from J, the junction kept 10 bases outside the gene matches. CDR1 is SGHAT and CDR2 is FQNNGV in the germline V gene. The CDR3 totals 15 residues.

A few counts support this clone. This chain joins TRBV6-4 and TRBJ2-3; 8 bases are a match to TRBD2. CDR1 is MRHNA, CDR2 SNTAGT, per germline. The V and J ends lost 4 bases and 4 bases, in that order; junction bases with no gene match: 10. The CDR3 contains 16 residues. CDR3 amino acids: CASSAVLAGGPDTQYF. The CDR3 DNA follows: TGTGCCAGCAGTGCCGTTCTAGCGGGCGGCCCAGATACGCAGTATTTT.

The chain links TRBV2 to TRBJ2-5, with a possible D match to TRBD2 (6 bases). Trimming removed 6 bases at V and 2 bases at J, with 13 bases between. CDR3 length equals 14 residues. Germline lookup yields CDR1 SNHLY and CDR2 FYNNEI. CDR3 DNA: TGTGCCAGCAGAAGGGCCCGGGGGCAAGAGACCCAGTACTTC. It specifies CASRRARGQETQYF.